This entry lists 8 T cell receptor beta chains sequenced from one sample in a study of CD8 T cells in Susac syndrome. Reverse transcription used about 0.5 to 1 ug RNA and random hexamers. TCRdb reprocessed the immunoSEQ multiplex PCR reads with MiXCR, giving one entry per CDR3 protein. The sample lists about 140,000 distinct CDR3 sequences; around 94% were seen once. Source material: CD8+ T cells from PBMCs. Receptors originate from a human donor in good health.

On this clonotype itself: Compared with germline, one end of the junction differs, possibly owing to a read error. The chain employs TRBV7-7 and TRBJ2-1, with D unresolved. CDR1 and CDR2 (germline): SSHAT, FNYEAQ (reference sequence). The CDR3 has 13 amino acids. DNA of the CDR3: TGTGCTAGCAGCCATTCGACTGGCAATGAGCAGTTCTTC. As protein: CASSHSTGNEQFF.

CDR3 region: CACRENTDTQYF. The CDR3 DNA sequence: TGTGCCTGCCGGGAAAACACAGATACGCAGTATTTT. The chain couples TRBV6-1 to TRBJ2-3, with TRBD2 as a possible D gene (5 bases). The CDR3 extends over 12 amino acids. CDR1 is MNHNS, CDR2 SASEGT, per germline. Trimming removed 11 bases at V and 2 bases at J, with 11 bases between.

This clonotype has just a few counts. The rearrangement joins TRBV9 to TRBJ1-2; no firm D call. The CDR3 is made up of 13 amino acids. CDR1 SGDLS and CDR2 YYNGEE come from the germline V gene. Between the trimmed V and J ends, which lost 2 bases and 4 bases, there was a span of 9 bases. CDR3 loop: CASSVGGIYGYTF. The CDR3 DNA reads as TGTGCCAGCAGCGTCGGAGGGATCTATGGCTACACCTTC.

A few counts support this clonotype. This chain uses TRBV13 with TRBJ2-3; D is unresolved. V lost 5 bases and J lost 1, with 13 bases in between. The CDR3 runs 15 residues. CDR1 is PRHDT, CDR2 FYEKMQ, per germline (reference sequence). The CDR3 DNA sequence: TGTGCCAGCAGCAAACCGCCCGCGGGCACAGATACGCAGTATTTT. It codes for CASSKPPAGTDTQYF.

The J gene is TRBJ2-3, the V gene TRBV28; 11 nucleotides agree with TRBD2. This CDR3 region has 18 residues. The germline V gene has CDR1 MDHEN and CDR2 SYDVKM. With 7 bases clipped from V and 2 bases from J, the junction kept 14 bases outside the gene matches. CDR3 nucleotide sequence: TGTGCCAGCAACTCCGTTTTACTAGCGGGAGAGGCCACAGATACGCAGTATTTT. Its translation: CASNSVLLAGEATDTQYF. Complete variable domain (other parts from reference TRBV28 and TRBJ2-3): DVKVTQSSRYLVKRTGEKVFLECVQDMDHENMFWYRQDPGLGLRLIYFSYDVKMKEKGDIPEGYSVSREKKERFSLILESASTNQTSMYLCASNSVLLAGEATDTQYFGPGTRLTVL.

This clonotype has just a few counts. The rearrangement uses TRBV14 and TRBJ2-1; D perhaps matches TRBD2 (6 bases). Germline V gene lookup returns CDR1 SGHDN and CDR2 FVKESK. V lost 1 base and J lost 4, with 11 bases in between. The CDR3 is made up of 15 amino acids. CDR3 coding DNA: TGTGCCAGCAGCCAAGGGGGGGTCGCATACAATGAGCAGTTCTTC. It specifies CASSQGGVAYNEQFF.

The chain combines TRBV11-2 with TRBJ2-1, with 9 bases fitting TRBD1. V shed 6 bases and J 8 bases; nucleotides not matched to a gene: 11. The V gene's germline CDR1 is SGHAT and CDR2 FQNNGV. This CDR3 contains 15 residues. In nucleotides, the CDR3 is TGTGCCAGCAGACAATTTGACAGGGGGGTCGATGAGCAGTTCTTC. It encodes CASRQFDRGVDEQFF.

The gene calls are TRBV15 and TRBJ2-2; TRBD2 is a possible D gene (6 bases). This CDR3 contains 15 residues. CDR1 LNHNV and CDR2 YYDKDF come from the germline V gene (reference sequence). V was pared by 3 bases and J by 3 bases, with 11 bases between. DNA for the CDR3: TGTGCCACCAGCAGGTCGGGAGCCGACACCGGGGAGCTGTTTTTT. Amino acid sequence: CATSRSGADTGELFF.